One TCR beta chain is described in this entry. Its antigen is not identified. CD45RO-negative, CCR7-selected cells formed the naive CD8 fraction, which excluded terminally differentiated effector memory CD45RA+ cells. This sample was included in a study of shared clonotypes between healthy human individuals. Study conclusions and caveats: It was anticipated that sequencing depth would influence how many clonotypes donors shared.

Profiled with immunoSEQ multiplex PCR; TCRdb holds only in-frame clones, not every one. The sample carries a few million clones, 93% recorded once. Germline loops: CDR1 SNHLY, CDR2 FYNNEI. The CDR3 is made up of 12 amino acids. The V end was cut by 4 bases, the J end by 7 bases, with 9 bases between. This rearrangement joins TRBV2 to TRBJ2-3; D gene unclear. Sequencing was done on a sample of naive CD8+ T cells from PBMCs. This TCR came from a man younger than 35 in good health. Some clones in this sample may be carry-over from other donors' samples. This CDR3 reads CASSGDVHTQYF. CDR3 nucleotides: TGTGCCAGCAGTGGCGATGTCCATACGCAGTATTTT.